This T cell receptor beta chain was recorded in a study of post-analysis software for immune sequencing data. On the study more broadly: Progressive-relapsing, secondary progressive and relapsing-remitting multiple sclerosis were among the disease courses included. Study findings and constraints: TRBV5-6, TRBV5-1 and TRBV20-1 were among roughly five TRBV segments more frequent in patients than controls. Those samples that were prepared in the same batch co-clustered strongly by F measure. Relative to controls, patients with multiple sclerosis showed significantly lower normalized Chao1 diversity.

Per germline, CDR1 DFQATT and CDR2 SNEGSKA (reference sequence). CDR3 size: 14 residues. J lost 0 bases, V lost 6 bases, and 5 bases had no gene match. Sequencing libraries made from TCR beta cDNA carried unique molecular identifiers. Researchers reported 520,000 or so cDNA molecules coming from approximately 0.91 to 9.4 million T cells. TCRdb itself ran the PCR reads through MiXCR, one entry per CDR3 protein. The sample lists roughly 700,000 distinct CDR3 sequences, approximately 30% occurring once. About this clonotype: Its antigen is currently unknown.

The clonotype originates from a girl between 5 and 17 years old with multiple sclerosis. The material sequenced was blood. The chain combines TRBV20-1 with TRBJ2-5; 9 nucleotides agree with TRBD2. The CDR3 coding sequence is TGCAGTGCCACTAGCGGGCAGTACCAAGAGACCCAGTACTTC. This sequence encodes CSATSGQYQETQYF.